This T cell receptor (beta chain) comes out of a study of T cells in narcolepsy. Study details: Donors had narcolepsy type 1 or type 2, or were healthy controls. Findings and caveats of the study: No autoreactive T cell clone sequences appeared in some memory CD4+ repertoires. Autoreactive HCRT-specific and TRIB2-specific clonotypes were marked in same-patient CSF-versus-blood CD4+ comparisons.

This clone is a singleton in its sample. What it recognizes is unknown. Germline CDR1 LGHNA, CDR2 YSLEER. V dropped 3 bases and J dropped 5; count of bases not matched to a gene: 9. This CDR3 is 16 amino acids long. Sequenced by immunoSEQ multiplex PCR; TCRdb stores in-frame clones only, minus some. The table shows about 35,000 clones, with less than 90% occurring only once. The source of this sequence is a human donor in good health. V and J are TRBV4-3 and TRBJ2-1; 8 bases match TRBD2. The sample consisted of memory (CD45RA-) CD4+ T cells from blood. DNA of the CDR3: TGCGCCAGCAGCCAGCTAGAGCGGGGGACAAACAATGAGCAGTTCTTC. This encodes CASSQLERGTNNEQFF.